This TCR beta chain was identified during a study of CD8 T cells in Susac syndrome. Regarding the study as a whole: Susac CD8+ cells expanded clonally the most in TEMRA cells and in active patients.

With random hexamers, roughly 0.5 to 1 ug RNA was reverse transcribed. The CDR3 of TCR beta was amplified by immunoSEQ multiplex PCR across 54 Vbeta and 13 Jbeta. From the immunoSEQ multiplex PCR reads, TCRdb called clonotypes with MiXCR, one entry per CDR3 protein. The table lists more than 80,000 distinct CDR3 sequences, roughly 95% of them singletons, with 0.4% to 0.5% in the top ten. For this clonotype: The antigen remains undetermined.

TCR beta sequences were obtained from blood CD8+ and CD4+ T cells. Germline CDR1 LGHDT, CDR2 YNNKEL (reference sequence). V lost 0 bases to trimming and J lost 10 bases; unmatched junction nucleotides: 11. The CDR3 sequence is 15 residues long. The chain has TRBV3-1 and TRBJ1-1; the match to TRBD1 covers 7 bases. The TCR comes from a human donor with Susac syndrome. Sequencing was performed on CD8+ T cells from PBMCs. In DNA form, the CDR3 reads TGTGCCAGCAGCCAAGATCTGGACGACAGGGTCGGAGCTTTCTTT. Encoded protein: CASSQDLDDRVGAFF.